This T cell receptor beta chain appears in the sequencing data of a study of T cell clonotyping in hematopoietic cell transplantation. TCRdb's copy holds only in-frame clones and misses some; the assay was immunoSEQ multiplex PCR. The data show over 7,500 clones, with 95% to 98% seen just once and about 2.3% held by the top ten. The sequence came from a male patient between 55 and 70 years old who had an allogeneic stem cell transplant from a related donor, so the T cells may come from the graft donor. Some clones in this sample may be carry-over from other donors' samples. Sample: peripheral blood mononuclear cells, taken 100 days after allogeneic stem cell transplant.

This CDR3 reads CAWSVQGATGELFF. Written as DNA, the CDR3 is TGTGCCTGGAGTGTACAGGGGGCTACCGGGGAGCTGTTTTTT. The V call is TRBV30, the J call TRBJ2-2; TRBD1 aligns across 9 bases. Germline CDR1 reads GTSNPN; CDR2 reads SVGIG (reference sequence). After removal of 0 bases from V and 5 bases from J, the junction contained 1 base not matched to a gene. The CDR3 consists of 14 residues.